The clone carrying this T cell receptor (beta chain) was seen just once. Its specificity is not known. This specimen belongs to a study of cytomegalovirus exposure and HLA in healthy donors. For the study at large: It was reported in a later analysis that the 95 to 150 validation repertoires used the same platform as the approximately 650 first-cohort repertoires. Study conclusions and caveats: Generally TCR sequences proved uncommon, though certain public TCRs appeared in numerous donors. A few chains tied to CMV proved CMV antigen-specific in vitro.

This table comes from immunoSEQ multiplex PCR, and its TCRdb copy is limited to in-frame clones, with some not included. The data show roughly 62,000 clones, with around 94% seen just once and about 2.2% held by the top ten. The CDR3 extends over 15 amino acids. Germline CDR1 is SEHNR and CDR2 is FQNEAQ (reference sequence). Deletions cut 2 bases from V and 5 bases from J, with 14 bases between. V is TRBV7-9 and J is TRBJ2-3; D may be TRBD2 (6 bases). The specimen sequenced was PBMCs. The TCR sequence derives from a man in his late teens or twenties in good health and CMV-seronegative. The CDR3 bases are TGTGCCAGCAGCTTATTGGTGGGAGGATTAGATACGCAGTATTTT. This sequence encodes CASSLLVGGLDTQYF.